This TCR beta chain was identified in a study of regulatory T cells in long-lasting Graves disease. Study-level findings and limits: The study examined only peripheral blood, not thyroid tissue.

Time point of the sample: newly diagnosed GD, antithyroid drugs for less than 3 months. PBMCs were the source of the RNA used for TCR sequencing. By American Thyroid Association guidelines, Graves' disease was diagnosed in the cohort. CDR3 length equals 13 residues. Between the trimmed V and J ends, which lost 2 bases and 5 bases, there was a span of 9 bases. Germline V gene lookup returns CDR1 LGHDT and CDR2 YNNKEL (reference sequence). Construction of the TCR beta libraries employed iRepertoire HTBI primers in conjunction with Arm-PCR of CDR3 regions. A single record per CDR3 protein comes from TCRdb applying MiXCR to the multiplex PCR reads. The sample lists about 330,000 distinct CDR3 sequences, about 16% occurring once. At least ten counts were recorded for this clonotype. The antigen is undetermined. These data also formed part of another study, on T cells in Graves' hyperthyroidism and ophthalmopathy. That work contributes: Blood also contained most expanded thyroid clonotypes above 0.001.

V gene TRBV3-1 combines with J gene TRBJ2-5, with a weak D call TRBD2 (6 bases). The source material was peripheral blood mononuclear cells (PBMCs), sampled at new diagnosis, from a patient treated with antithyroid drugs. This receptor was identified in a woman in her late teens or twenties with Graves disease. CDR3 bases: TGTGCCAGCAGCCAATTTCGGGGGGAGACCCAGTACTTC. Translating gives CASSQFRGETQYF.